Following are 19 T cell receptor beta chains from one sample sequenced in a study of blood T cell repertoires in COVID-19 (dated by TCRdb to the early 2020s). Receptor amplification or capture employed the immunoSEQ multiplex PCR assay. The immuneACCESS repertoire file appears here via TCRdb, limited to in-frame rearrangements. These files lack a portion of the clones; in checked studies, under half of the deficit traces to unresolved V genes, and the cause of the others is not known. The table for this sample lists 95,000 to 150,000 clones; around nine tenths of them were counted only once. The top ten constitute approximately 1.2% of the sample. The sample comprised peripheral blood. Receptors were obtained from a woman of 80 years or more with acute or convalescent COVID-19.

The chain recombines TRBV28 with TRBJ1-2; D not certain. Trimming removed 3 bases from V and 4 bases from J, with 9 bases in between. Looked up from germline, CDR1 is MDHEN and CDR2 is SYDVKM. CDR3 length: 13 amino acids. The DNA of the CDR3 is TGTGCCAGCAGTTTTGGTAGCTCCTATGGCTACACCTTC. Translation gives CASSFGSSYGYTF.

The chain recombines TRBV11-1 with TRBJ1-1, with D tentatively TRBD1 (6 bases). The CDR3 is 15 amino acids. The V end lost 5 bases, the J end lost 5 bases, and 18 bases lay between the germline ends. Germline CDR1 SGHAT, CDR2 FQDESV (reference sequence). The CDR3 DNA reads TGTGCCAGCAGCCTCCGACAGGACGGAAGGACTGAAGCTTTCTTT. It yields the protein CASSLRQDGRTEAFF.

V usage is TRBV27 and J usage is TRBJ1-4; D unclear. Germline CDR1 is MNHEY and CDR2 is SMNVEV (reference sequence). The CDR3 is 14 residues long. V shed 2 bases and J shed 8 bases, with 12 bases lying between them. The CDR3: CASSLALGGEKLFF. CDR3 in DNA: TGTGCCAGCAGTTTAGCGTTGGGCGGGGAAAAACTGTTTTTT.

V gene TRBV7-9 combines with J gene TRBJ2-5; D perhaps matches TRBD2 (5 bases). The CDR3 consists of 12 residues. V dropped 11 bases and J dropped 0 bases, with 10 bases sitting between them. Germline V lookup: CDR1 SEHNR, CDR2 FQNEAQ (reference sequence). The CDR3 bases are TGTGCCGGAGGCTGGAACCAAGAGACCCAGTACTTC. Translation gives CAGGWNQETQYF.

This chain connects TRBV18 to TRBJ1-2; 8 bases line up with TRBD1. This CDR3 spans 13 amino acids. The germline V gene has CDR1 KGHSH and CDR2 LQKENI. V was clipped by 3 bases and J by 3 bases; unmatched bases: 0. The CDR3 loop reads CASSPTGDYGYTF. As DNA, the CDR3 is TGTGCCAGCTCACCGACAGGGGACTATGGCTACACCTTC.

The chain combines TRBV6-2 or TRBV6-3 with TRBJ2-5, with TRBD1 as a possible D gene (6 bases). Trimming left V 4 bases short and J 0 bases short, with 18 bases between. There are 17 residues in the CDR3. CDR1 is MNHEY and CDR2 is SVGEGT in the germline V gene. CDR3 loop: CASSFNPGTHHQETQYF. The DNA of the CDR3 is TGTGCCAGCAGTTTTAACCCCGGGACACATCACCAAGAGACCCAGTACTTC.

The chain uses TRBV19 and TRBJ1-5; TRBD1 might be the D (5 bases). Germline CDR1 is LNHDA and CDR2 is SQIVND (reference sequence). This CDR3 contains 13 residues. Trimming pared 6 bases from V and 3 bases from J, leaving 9 bases between. In nucleotides, the CDR3 is TGTGCCAGTAGGGGGCAGATCAATCAGCCCCAGCATTTT. Its protein product is CASRGQINQPQHF.

The table lists this clone with a count of one. The rearrangement links TRBV12-5 to TRBJ2-7, with TRBD1 matching over 11 bases. V shed 3 bases, J shed 5 bases, and the junction held 9 bases outside the gene matches. The CDR3 runs to 16 residues. In germline, CDR1 is LGHNT, CDR2 FRNRAP. CDR3 loop: CASGFFSDRGLNEQYF. CDR3 DNA: TGTGCTAGTGGTTTTTTTTCGGACAGGGGGCTAAACGAGCAGTACTTC.

The CDR3 bases are TGCGCCAGCAGCTTGTCGAGGGACAATGAGCAGTTCTTC. Translating it yields CASSLSRDNEQFF. The chain has TRBV5-1 and TRBJ2-1; D might be TRBD2 (5 bases). V was trimmed by 1 base and J by 5 bases, leaving 7 bases between them. CDR1 SGHRS and CDR2 YFSETQ come from the germline V gene. The CDR3 runs to 13 residues.

V usage is TRBV6-6 and J usage is TRBJ1-5, with D perhaps matching TRBD1 (6 bases). Trimming pared 2 bases from V and 7 bases from J, leaving 12 bases between. The CDR3 consists of 14 residues. Germline lookup yields CDR1 MNHNY and CDR2 SVGAGI (reference sequence). The CDR3 reads CASSYEGGNQPQHF. The CDR3 bases are TGTGCCAGCAGTTACGAGGGGGGGAACCAGCCCCAGCATTTT.

The V call is TRBV5-4, the J call TRBJ1-4, with unresolved D. The V gene lost 4 bases and the J gene lost 0 bases, with 10 bases spanning the gap. The germline V gene encodes CDR1 SGHNT and CDR2 YYREEE (reference sequence). The CDR3 totals 15 residues. As DNA, the CDR3 is TGTGCCAGCAGCCTCGGGGAAGCAACTAATGAAAAACTGTTTTTT. It yields the protein CASSLGEATNEKLFF.

The table lists this clone with a few counts. The chain employs TRBV18 and TRBJ1-5; no clear D. The ends were cut back, 3 bases at V and 5 bases at J, with 8 bases in the middle. CDR1 and CDR2 from the germline V gene are KGHSH and LQKENI. This CDR3 comprises 13 residues. The DNA for the CDR3 is TGTGCCAGCTCACCCGGTCCCGATCAGCCCCAGCATTTT. It yields the protein CASSPGPDQPQHF.

This rearrangement joins TRBV12-1 to TRBJ2-1; TRBD1, as called in the table, went unchecked against the DNA. TRBV12-1 is classified as a pseudogene. The CDR3 covers 13 residues. The CDR3 bases are TGTGCCAGCAGCTTTGAAGGGGCAGGTGAGCAGTTCTTC. It specifies CASSFEGAGEQFF.

V and J are TRBV18 and TRBJ2-6; the match to TRBD1 covers 9 bases. Germline lookup yields CDR1 KGHSH and CDR2 LQKENI. V trimming: 3 bases; J trimming: 0 bases; junction bases outside the gene matches: 6. The length of the CDR3 is 18 residues. CDR3 sequence (DNA): TGTGCCAGCTCACCCCTGGGACAGGGAAGCTCTGGGGCCAACGTCCTGACTTTC. Translation gives CASSPLGQGSSGANVLTF.

The DNA of the CDR3 is TGCGCCAGTAGAGTGGGGCAAGGAAACACCATATATTTT. Translating gives CASRVGQGNTIYF. This chain joins TRBV5-1 and TRBJ1-3, with D possibly TRBD1 on 5 matching bases. V shed 8 bases and J shed 4 bases, with 13 bases lying between them. The germline V gene has CDR1 SGHRS and CDR2 YFSETQ. This CDR3 is built from 13 residues. The complete variable domain, with remaining parts taken from reference TRBV5-1 and TRBJ1-3, reads KAGVTQTPRYLIKTRGQQVTLSCSPISGHRSVSWYQQTPGQGLQFLFEYFSETQRNKGNFPGRFSGRQFSNSRSEMNVSTLELGDSALYLCASRVGQGNTIYFGEGSWLTVV.

V usage is TRBV6-1 and J usage is TRBJ2-7; TRBD1 matches at 8 bases. The junction had 7 bases not matched to a gene; V was cut back by 3 bases and J by 0 bases. The CDR3 runs to 16 residues. Germline V gives CDR1 MNHNS, CDR2 SASEGT. The CDR3 DNA sequence: TGTGCCAGCAGTGACCCGGGACAGGCGAGCTCCTACGAGCAGTACTTC. Amino acids: CASSDPGQASSYEQYF.

The V and J genes are TRBV19 and TRBJ1-1; TRBD1 might be the D (5 bases). With 10 bases removed from V and 4 bases from J, the gap between germline ends came to 10 bases. CDR3 size: 11 residues. Germline loops: CDR1 LNHDA, CDR2 SQIVND (reference sequence). CDR3 region: CATQGLTEAFF. The DNA for the CDR3 is TGTGCCACGCAGGGTCTCACTGAAGCTTTCTTT.

This clone was recorded only once. The chain carries TRBV5-6 and TRBJ1-4; a weak D match, TRBD1 (6 bases). Per germline, CDR1 SGHDT and CDR2 YYEEEE. This CDR3 contains 17 residues. Trimming removed 4 bases at V and 0 bases at J, with 16 bases between. The CDR3 spells CASSLSGGASTNEKLFF. CDR3 sequence (DNA): TGTGCCAGCAGCCTCTCGGGGGGGGCGTCAACTAATGAAAAACTGTTTTTT.

This clone was counted once. The V gene is TRBV6-1, the J gene TRBJ2-5; D possibly corresponds to TRBD2 (5 bases). The germline V gene has CDR1 MNHNS and CDR2 SASEGT. The CDR3 runs 13 residues. V lost 3 bases, J lost 7 bases, and 12 bases lay in between. CDR3 loop: CASSERPAATQYF. The DNA of the CDR3 is TGTGCCAGCAGTGAGAGACCAGCGGCGACCCAGTACTTC.